A selection of T cell receptor beta chains follows, all from one sample in a study of resident and recirculating memory T cells in vitiligo. Repertoires were generated with immunoSEQ multiplex PCR, while TCRdb's copy carries only in-frame clones and drops some. Here the sample spans about 76,000 clones, under 95% being singletons. The sequenced sample was blood. These TCRs come from a male donor with vitiligo. Both conserved end residues are part of each CDR3. The D gene is left open where the match is weak.

NA | TRBJ2-1 | TRBV10-3 | CAINGGTEQFF | TGTGCCATCAACGGCGGGACGGAGCAGTTCTTC
NA | TRBJ1-5 | TRBV19 | CASSMLGGKRGNQPQHF | TGTGCCAGTAGTATGCTTGGGGGGAAGAGAGGCAATCAGCCCCAGCATTTT
TRBD1 | TRBJ1-4 | TRBV2 | CASSGQGNEKLFF | TGTGCCAGCAGTGGACAGGGTAATGAAAAACTGTTTTTT
TRBD2 | TRBJ2-3 | TRBV11-1 | CASSSRTSSTDTQYF | TGTGCCAGCAGCTCCCGGACTAGCAGCACAGATACGCAGTATTTT
TRBD1 | TRBJ2-3 | TRBV29-1 | CSGGQGAVDTQYF | TGCAGCGGAGGACAGGGGGCAGTAGATACGCAGTATTTT
TRBD1 | TRBJ2-3 | TRBV6-5 | CASSLVQGTDTQYF | TGTGCCAGCAGTTTAGTACAGGGGACAGATACGCAGTATTTT
TRBD1 | TRBJ2-7 | TRBV18 | CASSPPGTGRSGEQYF | TGTGCCAGCTCACCACCAGGGACAGGGAGGTCGGGCGAGCAGTACTTC
NA | TRBJ1-4 | TRBV28 | CASSSGQWTDEKLFF | TGTGCCAGCAGTTCCGGTCAGTGGACAGACGAAAAACTGTTTTTT
NA | TRBJ2-7 | TRBV9 | CASSLQGTTSYEQYF | TGTGCCAGCAGCTTACAGGGAACCACCTCCTACGAGCAGTACTTC
NA | TRBJ1-5 | TRBV6-1 | CASSEDGRSRNQPQHF | TGTGCCAGCAGTGAAGACGGTCGGAGCCGGAATCAGCCCCAGCATTTT